The subject of this entry is one T cell receptor (beta chain). Authors' data handling: How many nucleated cells were present was estimated from reference gene primer amplification. The table came from immunoSEQ multiplex PCR; TCRdb's copy has only in-frame clones and leaves some out. V and J calls and clone size follow that table, whereas D and trimming were derived from the DNA. Of roughly 24,000 clones in the sample, less than 90% were seen once. This sample was included in a study of blood T cell repertoires in COVID-19. Study context: The study drew acute and convalescent COVID-19 samples from the United States, Italy and Spain. Sources were T cells, B-cell-depleted T cells, or PBMCs; the material itself was cDNA or gDNA.

Seattle's cohort entered during active infection and was followed longitudinally. V was cut by 5 bases and J by 4 bases, with 14 bases left in between. Germline V gene sequence: CDR1 MGHRA, CDR2 YSYEKL. The CDR3 runs to 15 residues. The rearrangement joins TRBV4-1 to TRBJ1-4; D is possibly TRBD1 (5 bases). The sequence was collected from a man between 65 and 85 years old with COVID-19, enrolled during active disease. Sequenced material: peripheral blood. CDR3 coding DNA: TGCGCCAGCAGCTTCGCGGGGGGGGGTAATGAAAAACTGTTTTTT. Its protein is CASSFAGGGNEKLFF.